This section outlines one T cell receptor (beta chain) sequence together with its context. It lacks a known antigen. The record has no base qualities; no much larger clone is one base away. Genomic DNA was used for TRB sequencing, which was performed with the immunoSEQ assay at survey resolution or with the hsTCRB kit. Per the authors' processing: The immunoSEQ software handled initial read processing, and the LymphoSeq R package was used for repertoire analyses. Clonality was computed as 1 minus normalized Shannon entropy, and a Gini coefficient was also calculated for each TRB dataset. To infer phenotypes in unsorted samples, TRB sequences from sorted subsets of the recipient or donor were mapped onto the unsorted samples of the same recipient. The immuneACCESS repertoire file appears here via TCRdb, limited to in-frame rearrangements. These files lack a portion of the clones; in checked studies, under half of the deficit traces to unresolved V genes, and the cause of the others is not known. V, J and clone size were drawn from that table, and D and trimming were deduced from the DNA. In this sample the table shows approximately 19,000 clones, over 75% of which occur a single time. The ten largest account for 1.9% of the sample.

The entry originates in a study of T cells after posttransplantation cyclophosphamide (dated by TCRdb to the mid-2010s). About the full investigation: The study tracked T cell repertoire reconstitution by TRB sequencing after myeloablative bone marrow transplantation using posttransplantation cyclophosphamide as GVHD prophylaxis. Samples from approximately 37 PTCy-treated patients, along with samples from roughly 15 of their related bone marrow donors, underwent antigen receptor sequencing. Blood from all 35 or so PTCy patients who had 1-year posttransplant specimens underwent TRB sequencing. TRB sequencing was also done on up to about 3 additional blood samples from 2 to 5.2 years after transplant in 3 patients, and on pretransplant blood from 4 patients. TRA and TRB clonality were tightly correlated in eight to ten samples, so subsequent TCR analyses focused on TRB only. Public TRB sequences were queried against a database of over 3,000 sequences associated with responses to pathogens, tumor antigens, self-antigens and alloantigens.

A control cohort of roughly 10 patients who had been given myeloablative marrow transplants with methotrexate plus a calcineurin inhibitor was sampled 1 year after transplant. Peripheral blood and bone marrow mononuclear cells were isolated by Ficoll-Hypaque density centrifugation and were cryopreserved. The full study reports these points: The TRB repertoires of T cells infiltrating skin or GI tract showed only limited overlap with the TRB repertoires of T cells in blood. Donor-recipient similarity was low at 1-2 months but rose over the first year, and later blood repertoires were often dominated by donor CD8+ memory clones. Across about 40 patients, TRB clonality was highly associated with recipient CMV seropositivity and CMV reactivation, and PTCy diversity was similar to diversity in CNI/methotrexate controls.

The germline V gene provides CDR1 SGHTA and CDR2 FQGNSA. Including the terminal cysteine and phenylalanine, the CDR3 comprises 18 residues. CDR3 DNA only is kept here, 54 bases in frame from base 1. Trimmed from V: 2 bases; trimmed from J: 5 bases; junction bases lacking a gene match: 9. The chain links TRBV7-2 with TRBJ2-2, with 12 middle bases fitting TRBD2. This TCR was recovered from a female patient in her 30s who received an allogeneic stem cell transplant from an unrelated donor, was CMV-positive, and had acute and chronic GVHD. Following a transplant, a fraction of the T cells may be traceable to the graft donor. The sample here was PBMCs, taken roughly 49 weeks after allogeneic stem cell transplant with calcineurin inhibitor and methotrexate. The sequenced DNA is TGTGCCAGCAGCTTAAAAGCTAGCGGGAGGGCCAAAACCGGGGAGCTGTTTTTT. It encodes CASSLKASGRAKTGELFF. With the portions outside the CDR3 filled from the reference TRBV7-2 and TRBJ2-2 genes, the complete variable region becomes GAGVSQSPSNKVTEKGKDVELRCDPISGHTALYWYRQSLGQGLEFLIYFQGNSAPDKSGLPSDRFSAERTGGSVSTLTIQRTQQEDSAVYLCASSLKASGRAKTGELFFGEGSRLTVL.